A single sample is the source of the 12 T cell receptor beta chains below, sequenced in a study of PD-1 blockade in mismatch repair-deficient tumors. The protocol was immunoSEQ multiplex PCR, while the TCRdb copy is restricted to in-frame clones and leaves out a portion. The sample includes more than 90,000 clones, roughly 80% of them seen just once. The source was peripheral blood, collected 60 weeks after starting pembrolizumab. Source of these receptors: an adult with mismatch repair-deficient cancer.

The rearrangement uses TRBV5-1 and TRBJ2-1; D is unclear. The CDR3 sequence is 12 residues long. CDR1 and CDR2 from the germline V gene are SGHRS and YFSETQ. Deletions cut 0 bases from V and 6 bases from J, with 4 bases between. The DNA of the CDR3 is TGCGCCAGCAGCTTGGACAGCAATGAGCAGTTCTTC. Residues: CASSLDSNEQFF.

The rearrangement links TRBV19 to TRBJ1-1; maybe TRBD1 (6 bases). The V and J ends lost 5 bases and 2 bases respectively, with 12 bases between them. Germline CDR1 reads LNHDA; CDR2 reads SQIVND (reference sequence). There are 14 residues in the CDR3. CDR3 in DNA: TGTGCCAGTAGTCGATGGACAGATAACACTGAAGCTTTCTTT. This gives the protein CASSRWTDNTEAFF.

The V call is TRBV19, the J call TRBJ1-1, with D unresolved. In germline, CDR1 is LNHDA, CDR2 SQIVND (reference sequence). Trimming removed 5 bases from V and 4 bases from J, with 14 bases in between. The CDR3 totals 14 residues. CDR3 sequence (DNA): TGTGCCAGTAGTTTCTCAAGAATAGGCACTGAAGCTTTCTTT. The encoded protein is CASSFSRIGTEAFF.

The chain has TRBV5-4 and TRBJ2-3; 9 bases match TRBD2. Germline V lookup: CDR1 SGHNT, CDR2 YYREEE (reference sequence). V gave up 0 bases and J gave up 4 bases; unmatched junction bases: 3. The CDR3 is made up of 15 amino acids. The CDR3 spells CASSLGGGRADTQYF. The CDR3 DNA reads TGTGCCAGCAGCTTGGGGGGCGGGAGGGCAGATACGCAGTATTTT.

CDR3 residues: CASSQAPYEQYF. The CDR3 nucleotides are TGTGCCAGCAGCCAAGCCCCCTACGAGCAGTACTTC. V is TRBV4-2 and J is TRBJ2-7; D is ambiguous. The CDR3 runs 12 residues. Germline assignment: CDR1 LGHNA and CDR2 YNFKEQ. V was pared by 1 base and J by 2 bases, with 3 bases between.

This chain connects TRBV27 to TRBJ2-1; D is unresolved. The CDR3 totals 14 residues. Trimming removed 5 bases from V and 7 bases from J, with 15 bases in between. CDR1 and CDR2 (germline): MNHEY, SMNVEV (reference sequence). The CDR3 sequence: CASSTSLILNEQFF. CDR3 coding DNA: TGTGCCAGCAGTACAAGTCTGATTCTTAATGAGCAGTTCTTC.

The CDR3 reads CASSSTGELAKNIQYF. The CDR3 DNA reads TGTGCCAGCAGTTCCACAGGGGAACTAGCCAAAAACATTCAGTACTTC. The chain joins TRBV5-4 to TRBJ2-4, with TRBD1 identical over 7 bases. The CDR3 covers 16 residues. Germline V gene data show CDR1 as SGHNT and CDR2 as YYREEE (reference sequence). V lost 5 bases and J lost 0; bases outside the gene matches: 8.

This chain joins TRBV7-9 and TRBJ2-7; 8 nucleotides match TRBD1. CDR1 and CDR2 (germline): SEHNR, FQNEAQ (reference sequence). V was clipped by 5 bases and J by 5 bases; unmatched bases: 8. CDR3 length equals 14 residues. The CDR3 coding sequence is TGTGCCAGCAGCGGGCAGGGGGCGGTTAACGAGCAGTACTTC. Its translation is CASSGQGAVNEQYF.

The gene calls are TRBV27 and TRBJ2-7, with D tentatively TRBD1 (5 bases). Per germline, CDR1 MNHEY and CDR2 SMNVEV (reference sequence). Trimming shortened V by 6 bases and J by 6 bases, and 15 bases separated the two germline ends. The CDR3 covers 13 residues. CDR3 sequence: CASSPKGHSEQYF. CDR3 sequence (DNA): TGTGCCAGCAGCCCAAAAGGACATAGCGAGCAGTACTTC.

V is TRBV7-2 and J is TRBJ2-3; D not resolved. V shed 1 base and J shed 1 base, with 3 bases lying between them. The CDR3 consists of 13 residues. Germline V gene data show CDR1 as SGHTA and CDR2 as FQGNSA. The chain's CDR3 is CASSLVGTDTQYF. The CDR3 DNA reads as TGTGCCAGCAGCTTAGTGGGCACAGATACGCAGTATTTT.

This chain connects TRBV7-8 to TRBJ2-6; no reliable D call. Germline CDR1 SGHVS, CDR2 FQNEAQ. This CDR3 spans 16 amino acids. V was cut by 5 bases and J by 0 bases, with 11 bases left in between. CDR3 nucleotides: TGTGCCAGCAGCCAAATTCCCAGCTCTGGGGCCAACGTCCTGACTTTC. It codes for CASSQIPSSGANVLTF. The full variable domain, rest sourced from reference TRBV7-8 and TRBJ2-6, is GAGVSQSPRYKVAKRGQDVALRCDPISGHVSLFWYQQALGQGPEFLTYFQNEAQLDKSGLPSDRFFAERPEGSVSTLKIQRTQQEDSAVYLCASSQIPSSGANVLTFGAGSRLTVL.

Turning to this clone: This sample also contains other DNA sequences that code for the same CDR3. The rearrangement links TRBV7-9 to TRBJ2-2; D is perhaps TRBD1 (6 bases). Germline V gene lookup returns CDR1 SEHNR and CDR2 FQNEAQ (reference sequence). The CDR3 spans 14 residues. Trimming stripped 6 bases from V and 3 bases from J, with 11 bases between. This CDR3 is CASSLGADTGELFF. The CDR3 DNA reads TGTGCCAGCAGTTTGGGGGCGGACACCGGGGAGCTGTTTTTT.